This TCR beta chain was captured in a study of T cell responses to AZD1222 COVID-19 vaccine. Profiled with immunoSEQ multiplex PCR; TCRdb holds only in-frame clones, not every one. The sample yields 120,000 to 150,000 clones, 85% to 95% seen once. Trimming took off 6 bases at V and 5 bases at J, with 19 bases between the two ends. Germline CDR1 SEHNR, CDR2 FQNEAQ (reference sequence). The CDR3 spans 16 residues. This clone has a single count. Its target is unknown. Findings of the study overall: Of spike-specific TCRs, nearly half reportedly target regions left unmutated in variants. Repertoire sampling was restricted to post-peak T cell response timepoints.

This clonotype was sampled from an adult in good health. The chain recombines TRBV7-9 with TRBJ2-2; tentative D call: TRBD2 (5 bases). The specimen was peripheral blood, collected on day 0 of AZD1222 vaccination. The CDR3 DNA follows: TGTGCCAGCAGGGGCGCCGAGGGCTCGAGGACCGGGGAGCTGTTTTTT. It encodes CASRGAEGSRTGELFF.